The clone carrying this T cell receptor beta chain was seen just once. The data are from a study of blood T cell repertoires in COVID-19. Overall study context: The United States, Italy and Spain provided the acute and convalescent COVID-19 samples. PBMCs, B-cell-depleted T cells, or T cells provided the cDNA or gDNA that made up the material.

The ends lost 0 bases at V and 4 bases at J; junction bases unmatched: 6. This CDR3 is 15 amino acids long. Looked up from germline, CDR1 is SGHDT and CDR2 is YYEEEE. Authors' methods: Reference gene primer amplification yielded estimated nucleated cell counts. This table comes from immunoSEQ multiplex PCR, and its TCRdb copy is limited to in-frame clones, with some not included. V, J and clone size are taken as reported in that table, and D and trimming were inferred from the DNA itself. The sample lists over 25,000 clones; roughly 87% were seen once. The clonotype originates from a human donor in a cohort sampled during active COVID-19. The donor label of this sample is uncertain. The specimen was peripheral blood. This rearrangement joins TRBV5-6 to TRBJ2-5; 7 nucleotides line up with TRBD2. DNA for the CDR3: TGTGCCAGCAGCTTGGTTAGGGGAGGGTTAGAGACCCAGTACTTC. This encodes CASSLVRGGLETQYF.